The following is a TCR beta chain sequence with its context. The sample holds many counts of this clonotype. The clone's antigen remains unknown. Base qualities are not at hand, and no much larger clone is one base apart. The sample comes from a study of T cells in Graves' hyperthyroidism and ophthalmopathy (dated by TCRdb to between 2019 and 2020). Regarding the study in general: Peripheral blood samples were taken at initial diagnosis, before any treatment was given. TCR V-J signatures able to tell the groups apart were searched for in a discovery cohort of some 97 patients, of whom more than 40 had Graves' ophthalmopathy and 57 had stable Graves' hyperthyroidism. Whether ophthalmopathy could be predicted prospectively was tested in an independent validation cohort made up of under 20 hyperthyroidism patients plus 17 patients who later progressed to ophthalmopathy. The 75 to 100 discovery patients were divided at random into training and test sets in a 7:3 ratio. Thyroid tissue and blood T-cell repertoires from about six Graves' hyperthyroidism patients were also compared in the study. After blood sampling, hyperthyroidism patients were treated with methimazole at a starting dose of 30 mg daily, and ophthalmopathy patients were treated with high-dose intravenous methylprednisolone. According to the paper, TCR Vbeta CDR3 sequencing was carried out on 120 to 150 peripheral blood samples, which came from approximately 43 ophthalmopathy, around 75 hyperthyroidism and 17 progressor patients. What the research found in general, with its limitations: A model built on a 13 V-J signature distinguished ophthalmopathy from stable hyperthyroidism, reaching 87.88% sensitivity and around 81% specificity in cross-validation and 80%/75% in testing. In validation, progression to ophthalmopathy was predicted by the model with 70.59% sensitivity and around 76% specificity, a median of about 6 months before onset. Most expanded thyroid clonotypes (frequency above 0.001) were also detected in blood, a finding suggesting that blood repertoires may reflect thyroid immune responses. Sample size was not statistically predetermined, and investigators were not blinded to group allocation.

Amplification of TCR beta CDR3 regions was carried out from RNA transcripts. The TCR CDR3 was subjected to a first round of RT-PCR using the HTBI primer set and the Qiagen OneStep RT-PCR kit. Libraries were constructed in a second round of multiplex PCR, after which size selection and purification were carried out. Libraries were sequenced paired-end with 100 bp reads on an Illumina HiSeq2000. On the study's bioinformatics: SOAPnuke was used to process the raw data, throwing out any read that contained adapters or uncalled bases, had a mean Phred below 15, or lacked an exact constant-primer or identifier match. COPE v1.2.5 was used to merge the high-quality paired reads, and each unique nucleotide sequence was defined as a clonotype. MiTCR v1.1 was used to align clonotypes to the IMGT TRBV, TRBD and TRBJ reference segments. Only V-J combinations with frequency above 0.0001, covering roughly 99% of repertoires, were analysed. A TCS score was defined as the ratio between F50 (clonal expansion) and ExV (chaos), using BLOSUM62-based TCRdist between CDR3 peptides within each V-J. Welch's t-statistics and random forest reduced around 520 V-J features to about 13, which were used in a naive Bayes classifier (R e1071). The public sequencing data were trimmed at Q25 with fastp and processed into clonotypes with MiXCR by TCRdb, which kept only in-frame beta chains. Each entry merges the rows of one CDR3 protein and shows their most common DNA and genes. What appears here as the V and J calls and clone size reflects TCRdb's work, not the paper's. The sample yields 300,000 to 400,000 distinct CDR3 sequences; roughly 14% were counted once. The ten most abundant clones make up roughly 25% of the sample.

Stable Graves' hyperthyroidism was defined as the absence of progression to ophthalmopathy over 18 months of follow-up. The hyperthyroidism patients were between 18 and 65 years old and newly diagnosed, with a disease duration of less than 2 months. Exclusion was applied to patients with uncontrolled infections, other autoimmune diseases, pregnancy or lactation. Diagnoses were established on the basis of clinical symptoms, serum thyroxine and TRAb, thyroid ultrasound, and orbital computed tomography. Ficoll-Paque density gradient centrifugation was used to isolate PBMCs from 10 ml of fresh peripheral blood. Total RNA was extracted using Trizol reagent, and RNA quality was assessed on an Agilent 2100 Bioanalyzer. From cysteine to phenylalanine, the CDR3 is 15 amino acids long. Kept here is only the CDR3 DNA, which spans 45 bases and is read in frame from base 1. V and J are truncated by 2 bases and 10 bases respectively, leaving an intervening sequence of 20 bases. CDR1 and CDR2 were assigned from the germline V gene as MNHEY and SVGAGI.

Specimen: blood. The clonotype originates from a woman aged 25 to 39 with Graves' hyperthyroidism. The receptor chain draws on TRBV6-5 and TRBJ2-5; no D gene can be assigned with confidence. The DNA is TGTGCCAGCAGTTACACCCCTTTGAAAACGCCGGGCCAGTACTTC. This yields the protein CASSYTPLKTPGQYF.